This T cell receptor beta chain was identified in a study of shared clonotypes between healthy human individuals (dated by TCRdb to 2019 to 2021). Regarding the research as a whole: Two women and three men aged 18 to 49 years were included in the cohort. Per donor, three plates each were used for CD4 naive and CD4 memory, two for CD8 naive, and one for CD8 memory. To estimate repertoire size and how much clonotype sharing occurs between individuals, the study deeply sequenced the blood TCR repertoires of roughly 5 healthy adults. To increase sequencing depth and limit assay-specific biases, TCR repertoire library preparation and sequencing were carried out by different laboratories using diverse techniques. Between about 0.94 and 8.9 billion PBMCs per donor were obtained by leukapheresis. Paper-wide results and their limitations: Across several donors, about 5% of naive CD4, over 3% of naive CD8, approximately 2.5% of memory CD4, and under 0.45% of memory CD8 clonotypes were shared. Compared with non-shared clonotypes, clonotypes shared by all four sorted-subset donors had higher generation probabilities. Incomplete sequencing was indicated by rarefaction of sorted-subset datasets, despite the large sequencing depth. Pairwise subsampling led to the expectation that sequencing depth would affect the degree of clonotype sharing among donors. The genetic and exposure-history diversity represented was limited by the small number of donors. Sampling was limited to blood, and TCR repertoires in tissue likely differ from TCR repertoires in blood. Larger estimated clonotype richness was generally found for naive subsets than for memory subsets.

Using the deep immunoSEQ assay, multiplex PCR amplified TCR CDR3 regions from genomic DNA. For each cell subset, the extracted genomic DNA was distributed evenly across all wells of several immunoSEQ 96-well plates, and each plate served as one replicate. For sorted subsets, each replicate PCR was loaded with 200 ng genomic DNA, equivalent to 30,000 or so T cell genomes. The purified libraries were quantified using a Qubit 3.0 fluorometer, sized with a Bioanalyzer 2100, and then quantified again using the KAPA Library Quantification kit. Every immunoSEQ 96-well plate was sequenced on a dedicated single-read 150-cycle Illumina NextSeq 550 flow cell. In the paper's pipeline: Because only junctional sequences without quality scores were contained in the immunoSEQ output, filtering matching that applied to full-length reads could not be performed. To assign V/J genes and CDR3, sequences were annotated against IMGT germline references using PyIR, a Python wrapper for IgBLAST v1.9. Reads with weak V/J assignments (E-value above 1e-6), missing CDR3, stop codons, out-of-frame junctions, or ambiguous translated residues were removed. V3J clonotypes were defined as sequences sharing the same inferred V gene, J gene, and CDR3 amino acid sequence. To compute the percentage overlap between repertoires, the number of shared unique clonotypes was divided by the size of the smaller repertoire. Three approaches were used to assess repertoire richness: RTK rarefaction, the Chao1 estimator, and Recon v2.1 estimates of unobserved clonotypes. OLGA was used to compute generation probabilities for all TCRbeta clonotypes that the gDNA method yielded from a handful of donors. In its TCRdb copy, this immuneACCESS table keeps in-frame sequences only and misses some clones. Where compared with another copy, unresolved V genes explain less than half of these, and the others have no known cause. The DNA gave D and trimming, while V, J and clone size come from that table. The table for this sample lists 550,000 to 850,000 clones; 55% to 75% of them were counted only once. The ten largest clones capture more than 1.5% of the sample.

The CDR3 covers 16 residues, taking in both the cysteine and the phenylalanine. The retained sequence is limited to the CDR3, 48 bases, with the frame set at the first base. In the germline V gene, CDR1 corresponds to SGHTA and CDR2 to FQGTGA. For this chain, trimming is 1 base at the V end and 6 bases at the J end, and the number of junction bases without a gene match is 6. Healthy HIV-negative adults with no recently reported acute infections or vaccinations were included as donors. All donors were Caucasian adults living in Nashville, Tennessee, USA. CD4+ T cells were enriched by magnetic negative selection, after which naive cells were positively selected on CD45RA and the negative fraction was taken as the memory subset. Blood was collected by leukapheresis, and PBMCs were isolated by Ficoll-Histopaque density gradient centrifugation and then cryopreserved in liquid nitrogen vapor phase. Analytical flow cytometry was used to check the purity and quantity of every magnetically sorted T cell population. Each sorted fraction had its genomic DNA isolated and then quantified by UV absorbance on a Nanodrop 2000c.

Comments on this clone: Its antigen specificity is not known. There are no base qualities to consult, and no much larger clone falls within one base.

Input material: memory CD4+ T cells sorted from blood. The intended sense of this specimen's cell subset or site label: CD45RA-negative fraction. The sequence was collected from a woman aged 25 to 39 in good health. This chain is built from TRBV7-3 and TRBJ2-3; TRBD2 fits 11 bases in the junction. Here is the DNA: TGTGCCAGCAGCTTAAAACTAGCGGGAGAGGGCGATACGCAGTATTTT. The encoded protein is CASSLKLAGEGDTQYF.